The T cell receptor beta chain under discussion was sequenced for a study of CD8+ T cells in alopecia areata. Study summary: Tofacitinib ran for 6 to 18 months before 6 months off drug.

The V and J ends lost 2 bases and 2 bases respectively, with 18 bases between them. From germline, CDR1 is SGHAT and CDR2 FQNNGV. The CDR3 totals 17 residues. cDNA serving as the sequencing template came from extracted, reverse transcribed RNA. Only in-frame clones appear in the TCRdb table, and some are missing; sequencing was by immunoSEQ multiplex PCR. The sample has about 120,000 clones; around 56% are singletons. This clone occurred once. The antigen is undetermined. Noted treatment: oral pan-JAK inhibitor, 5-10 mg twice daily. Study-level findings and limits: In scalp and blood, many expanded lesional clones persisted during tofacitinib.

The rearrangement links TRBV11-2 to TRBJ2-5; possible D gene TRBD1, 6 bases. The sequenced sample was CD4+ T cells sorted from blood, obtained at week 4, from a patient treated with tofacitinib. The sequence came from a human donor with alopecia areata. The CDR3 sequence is CASSLFGRGGLQETQYF. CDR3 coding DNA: TGTGCCAGCAGCTTATTTGGCAGGGGCGGTTTACAAGAGACCCAGTACTTC. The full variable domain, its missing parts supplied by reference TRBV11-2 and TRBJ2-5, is EAGVAQSPRYKIIEKRQSVAFWCNPISGHATLYWYQQILGQGPKLLIQFQNNGVVDDSQLPKDRFSAERLKGVDSTLKIQPAKLEDSAVYLCASSLFGRGGLQETQYFGPGTRLLVL.